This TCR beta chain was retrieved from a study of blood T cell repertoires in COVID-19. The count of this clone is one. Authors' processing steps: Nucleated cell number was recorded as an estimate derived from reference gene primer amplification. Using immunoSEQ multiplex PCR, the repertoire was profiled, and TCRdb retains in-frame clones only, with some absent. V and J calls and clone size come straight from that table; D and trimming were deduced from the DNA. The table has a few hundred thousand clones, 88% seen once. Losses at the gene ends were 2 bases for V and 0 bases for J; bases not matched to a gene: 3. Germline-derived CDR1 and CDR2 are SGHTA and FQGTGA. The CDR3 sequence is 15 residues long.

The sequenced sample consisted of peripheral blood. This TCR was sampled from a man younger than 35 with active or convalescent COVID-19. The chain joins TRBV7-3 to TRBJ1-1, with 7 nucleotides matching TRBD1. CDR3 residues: CASSLFDRVNTEAFF. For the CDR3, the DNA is TGTGCCAGCAGCTTATTTGACAGGGTGAACACTGAAGCTTTCTTT. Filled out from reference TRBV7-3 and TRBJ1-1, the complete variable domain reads GAGVSQTPSNKVTEKGKYVELRCDPISGHTALYWYRQSLGQGPEFLIYFQGTGAADDSGLPNDRFFAVRPEGSVSTLKIQRTERGDSAVYLCASSLFDRVNTEAFFGQGTRLTVV.